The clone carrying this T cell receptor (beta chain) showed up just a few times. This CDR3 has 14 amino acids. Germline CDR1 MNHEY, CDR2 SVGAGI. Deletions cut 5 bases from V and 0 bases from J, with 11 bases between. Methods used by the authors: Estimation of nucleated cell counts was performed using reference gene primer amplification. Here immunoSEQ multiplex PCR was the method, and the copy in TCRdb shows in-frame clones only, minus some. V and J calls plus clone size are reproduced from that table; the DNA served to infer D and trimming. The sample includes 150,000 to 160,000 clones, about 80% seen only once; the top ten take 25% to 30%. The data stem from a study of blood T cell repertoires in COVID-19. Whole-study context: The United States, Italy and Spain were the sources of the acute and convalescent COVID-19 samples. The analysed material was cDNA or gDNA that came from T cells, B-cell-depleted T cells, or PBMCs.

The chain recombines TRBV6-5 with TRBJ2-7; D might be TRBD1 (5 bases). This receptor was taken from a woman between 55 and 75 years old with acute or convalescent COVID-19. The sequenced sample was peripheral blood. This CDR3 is CASSLQENSYEQYF. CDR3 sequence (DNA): TGTGCCAGCAGTCTACAGGAAAACTCCTACGAGCAGTACTTC.